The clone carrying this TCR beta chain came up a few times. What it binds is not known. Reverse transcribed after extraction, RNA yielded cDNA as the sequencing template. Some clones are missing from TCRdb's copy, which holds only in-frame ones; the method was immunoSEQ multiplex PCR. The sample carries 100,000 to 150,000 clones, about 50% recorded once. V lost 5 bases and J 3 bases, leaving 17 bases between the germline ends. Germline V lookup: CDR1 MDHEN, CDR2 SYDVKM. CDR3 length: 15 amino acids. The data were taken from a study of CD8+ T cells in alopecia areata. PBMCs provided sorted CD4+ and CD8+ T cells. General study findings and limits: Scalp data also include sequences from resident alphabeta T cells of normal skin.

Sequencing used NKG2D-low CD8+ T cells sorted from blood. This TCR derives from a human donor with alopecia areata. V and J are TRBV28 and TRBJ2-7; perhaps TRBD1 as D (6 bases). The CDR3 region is CASSHQPGHNYEQYF. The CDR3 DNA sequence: TGTGCCAGCAGTCACCAACCGGGACACAACTACGAGCAGTACTTC.